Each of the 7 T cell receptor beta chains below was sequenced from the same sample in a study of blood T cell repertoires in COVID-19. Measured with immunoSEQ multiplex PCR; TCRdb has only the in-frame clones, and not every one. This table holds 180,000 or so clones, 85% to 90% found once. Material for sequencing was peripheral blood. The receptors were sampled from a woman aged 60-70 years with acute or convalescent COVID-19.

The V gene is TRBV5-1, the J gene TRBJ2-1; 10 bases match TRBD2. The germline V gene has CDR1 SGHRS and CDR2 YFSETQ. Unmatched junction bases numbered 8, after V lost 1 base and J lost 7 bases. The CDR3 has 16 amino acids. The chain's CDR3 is CASSLSPAGGQNEQFF. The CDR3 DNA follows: TGCGCCAGCAGCTTGTCTCCAGCGGGAGGGCAGAATGAGCAGTTCTTC. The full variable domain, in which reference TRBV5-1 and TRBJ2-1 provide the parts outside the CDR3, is KAGVTQTPRYLIKTRGQQVTLSCSPISGHRSVSWYQQTPGQGLQFLFEYFSETQRNKGNFPGRFSGRQFSNSRSEMNVSTLELGDSALYLCASSLSPAGGQNEQFFGPGTRLTVL.

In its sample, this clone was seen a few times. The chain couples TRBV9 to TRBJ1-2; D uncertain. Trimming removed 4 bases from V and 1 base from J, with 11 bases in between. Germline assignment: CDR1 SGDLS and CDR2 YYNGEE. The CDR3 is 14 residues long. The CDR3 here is CASSPETFNYGYTF. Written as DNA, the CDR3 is TGTGCCAGCAGCCCAGAGACTTTTAACTATGGCTACACCTTC.

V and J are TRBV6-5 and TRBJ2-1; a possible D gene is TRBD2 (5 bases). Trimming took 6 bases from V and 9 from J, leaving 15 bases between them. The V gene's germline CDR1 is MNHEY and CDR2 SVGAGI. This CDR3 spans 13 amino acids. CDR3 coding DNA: TGTGCCAGCAGGCAAACTAGTCGGCTTGAGCAGTTCTTC. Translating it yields CASRQTSRLEQFF.

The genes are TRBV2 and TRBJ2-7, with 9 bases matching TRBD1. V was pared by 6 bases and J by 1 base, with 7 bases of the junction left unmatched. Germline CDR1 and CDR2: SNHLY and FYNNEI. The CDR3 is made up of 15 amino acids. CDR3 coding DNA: TGTGCCAGCAGGAAGGACAGGGGAGGGTCCTACGAGCAGTACTTC. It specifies CASRKDRGGSYEQYF.

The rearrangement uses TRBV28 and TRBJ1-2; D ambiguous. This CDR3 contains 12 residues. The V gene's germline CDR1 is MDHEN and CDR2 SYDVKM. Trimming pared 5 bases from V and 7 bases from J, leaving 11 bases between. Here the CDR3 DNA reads TGTGCCAGCAGTCCACAGAGGGTTGGCTACACCTTC. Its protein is CASSPQRVGYTF.

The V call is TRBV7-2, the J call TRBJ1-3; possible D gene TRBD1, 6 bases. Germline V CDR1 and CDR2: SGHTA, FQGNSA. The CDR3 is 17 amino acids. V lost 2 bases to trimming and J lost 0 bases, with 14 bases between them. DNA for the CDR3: TGTGCCAGCAGCTTATCGACAGGCCTCCTCTCTGGAAACACCATATATTTT. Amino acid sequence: CASSLSTGLLSGNTIYF.

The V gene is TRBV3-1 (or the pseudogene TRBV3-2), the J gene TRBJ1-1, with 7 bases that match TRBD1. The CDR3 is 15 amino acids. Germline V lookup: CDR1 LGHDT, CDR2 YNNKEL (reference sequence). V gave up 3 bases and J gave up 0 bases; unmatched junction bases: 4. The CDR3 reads CASSHNRGMNTEAFF. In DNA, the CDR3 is TGTGCCAGCAGCCATAACAGGGGAATGAACACTGAAGCTTTCTTT.